The 16 T cell receptor beta chains below come from one sample, sequenced in a study of blood T cell repertoires in COVID-19. Generated by immunoSEQ multiplex PCR, the TCRdb table keeps only in-frame clones and is missing some. This sample has about 320,000 clones; about 85% occur once, and the top ten carry 1.5% to 2%. The sequencing input was PBMCs or T cells enriched from blood (not recorded which). The receptors were sampled from a woman in her twenties or thirties who had been exposed to COVID-19.

The chain couples TRBV4-3 to TRBJ2-2; 8 bases align to TRBD1. The CDR3 sequence is 16 residues long. With 3 bases clipped from V and 3 bases from J, the junction kept 6 bases outside the gene matches. Germline-derived CDR1 and CDR2 are LGHNA and YSLEER. CDR3 nucleotide sequence: TGCGCCAGCAGCCAGTCGACAGGGGCCTACACCGGGGAGCTGTTTTTT. Translation: CASSQSTGAYTGELFF.

This rearrangement joins TRBV6-1 to TRBJ2-7; D may be TRBD2 (6 bases). Per the germline V gene, CDR1 is MNHNS and CDR2 is SASEGT. The length of the CDR3 is 14 residues. The V end lost 0 bases, the J end lost 7 bases, and 13 bases lay between the germline ends. Here the CDR3 reads CASSEARVAGEQYF. In DNA, the CDR3 is TGTGCCAGCAGTGAAGCGCGGGTGGCGGGGGAGCAGTACTTC.

The chain employs TRBV7-6 and TRBJ1-3, with D perhaps matching TRBD1 (6 bases). This CDR3 is built from 15 residues. Germline assignment: CDR1 SGHVS and CDR2 FNYEAQ. V lost 1 base, J lost 7 bases, and 14 bases lay in between. As DNA, the CDR3 is TGTGCCAGCAGCTTAGACACAAATCAGGGGAACACCATATATTTT. Protein: CASSLDTNQGNTIYF.

The CDR3 reads CASSLVVGTSNTEAFF. The CDR3 DNA follows: TGTGCCAGCAGCTTAGTAGTTGGGACATCCAACACTGAAGCTTTCTTT. The genes are TRBV7-6 and TRBJ1-1; tentatively, D is TRBD1 (6 bases). Germline CDR1 reads SGHVS; CDR2 reads FNYEAQ. Trimming removed 1 base at V and 2 bases at J, with 14 bases between. The CDR3 length is 16 residues.

The V call is TRBV6-5, the J call TRBJ1-2; the D gene is possibly TRBD1 (5 bases). Germline V gene sequence: CDR1 MNHEY, CDR2 SVGAGI. Between the trimmed V and J ends, which lost 4 bases and 4 bases, there was a span of 13 bases. The CDR3 extends over 14 amino acids. The CDR3 protein is CASSSVTGLYGYTF. CDR3 DNA: TGTGCCAGCAGTTCCGTCACAGGCCTCTATGGCTACACCTTC.

The chain uses TRBV5-8 and TRBJ2-7, with unresolved D. CDR1 is SGHTS, CDR2 YDEGEE, per germline. CDR3 size: 10 residues. V dropped 2 bases and J dropped 6 bases, with 3 bases sitting between them. This chain's CDR3 is CASSFSEQYF. In nucleotides, the CDR3 is TGTGCCAGCAGCTTCTCCGAGCAGTACTTC.

The chain employs TRBV5-6 and TRBJ2-7; D gene unclear. The germline gives CDR1 SGHDT, CDR2 YYEEEE. The CDR3 extends over 12 amino acids. V was shortened by 4 bases and J by 1 base, with 6 bases between the two germline ends. CDR3 coding DNA: TGTGCCAGCAGCGGCCGATCCTACGAGCAGTACTTC. Translated, it gives CASSGRSYEQYF.

The genes are TRBV21-1 and TRBJ1-5; TRBD1, the D gene given by the table, was not confirmed from the DNA. TRBV21-1 has pseudogene status. This CDR3 is 14 amino acids long. The CDR3 protein is CASSKQGFRQPQHF. CDR3 sequence (DNA): TGTGCCAGCAGCAAACAGGGGTTTCGTCAGCCCCAGCATTTT.

The J gene is TRBJ2-1, the V gene TRBV6-5; D perhaps matches TRBD1 (5 bases). The V gene lost 0 bases and the J gene lost 5 bases, with 11 bases spanning the gap. This CDR3 comprises 15 residues. The V gene's germline CDR1 is MNHEY and CDR2 SVGAGI. Here the CDR3 DNA reads TGTGCCAGCAGTTACTCAGGGGCGCGGCACAATGAGCAGTTCTTC. As protein: CASSYSGARHNEQFF.

The chain links TRBV6-5 to TRBJ2-7; the D gene is possibly TRBD2 (5 bases). The ends were cut back, 6 bases at V and 5 bases at J, with 20 bases in the middle. The CDR3 is 15 residues long. Germline assignment: CDR1 MNHEY and CDR2 SVGAGI. Written as DNA, the CDR3 is TGTGCCAGCAGGGCCCCTAGCCGCGGAGGAAACGAGCAGTACTTC. It is translated as CASRAPSRGGNEQYF.

This chain connects TRBV4-1 to TRBJ2-1, with a possible D match to TRBD1 (6 bases). V lost 4 bases, J lost 6 bases, and 10 bases lay in between. Germline V gene sequence: CDR1 MGHRA, CDR2 YSYEKL. The CDR3 sequence is 13 residues long. CDR3 bases: TGCGCCAGCAGCCCGGGGACACCCAATGAGCAGTTCTTC. This gives the protein CASSPGTPNEQFF.

This clone turned up a few times. The genes are TRBV28 and TRBJ1-5, with 9 bases lining up with TRBD1. Germline V lookup: CDR1 MDHEN, CDR2 SYDVKM. The CDR3 has 16 residues. V lost 5 bases to trimming and J lost 5 bases; unmatched junction nucleotides: 10. CDR3 nucleotide sequence: TGTGCCAGCAGTAGCCCGGGACAGGGTTTGTATCAGCCCCAGCATTTT. It codes for CASSSPGQGLYQPQHF.

This chain connects TRBV19 to TRBJ2-7, with 10 bases fitting TRBD1. The CDR3 totals 16 residues. With V trimmed by 5 bases and J by 2 bases, 9 bases remained unmatched. The germline V gene has CDR1 LNHDA and CDR2 SQIVND (reference sequence). The CDR3 loop reads CASSLTTGTGAYEQYF. Here the CDR3 DNA reads TGTGCCAGTAGTCTCACCACCGGGACAGGGGCCTACGAGCAGTACTTC.

V usage is TRBV2 and J usage is TRBJ1-4, with D possibly TRBD1 on 6 matching bases. V gave up 2 bases and J gave up 8 bases, with 12 bases separating them. There are 14 residues in the CDR3. Per the germline V gene, CDR1 is SNHLY and CDR2 is FYNNEI. CDR3 region: CASSESQGKEKLFF. Written as DNA, the CDR3 is TGTGCCAGCAGTGAATCACAGGGTAAAGAAAAACTGTTTTTT.

The J gene is TRBJ1-1, the V gene TRBV5-1; a possible D gene is TRBD1 (6 bases). CDR1 is SGHRS and CDR2 is YFSETQ in the germline V gene. V dropped 0 bases and J dropped 4 bases, with 10 bases sitting between them. The CDR3 loop spans 14 amino acids. The CDR3 is CASSLEQGITEAFF. Here the CDR3 DNA reads TGCGCCAGCAGCTTGGAACAGGGAATCACTGAAGCTTTCTTT. The full variable domain, with the rest looked up from reference TRBV5-1 and TRBJ1-1, is KAGVTQTPRYLIKTRGQQVTLSCSPISGHRSVSWYQQTPGQGLQFLFEYFSETQRNKGNFPGRFSGRQFSNSRSEMNVSTLELGDSALYLCASSLEQGITEAFFGQGTRLTVV.

This rearrangement joins TRBV6-2 or TRBV6-3 to TRBJ2-6; the match to TRBD1 covers 8 bases. The CDR3 runs to 15 residues. Trimming took 6 bases from V and 2 from J; bases not matched to a gene: 3. Germline V gene sequence: CDR1 MNHEY, CDR2 SVGEGT. The DNA of the CDR3 is TGTGCCAGCAGCGCAGGGGGCGCTGGGGCCAACGTCCTGACTTTC. Its protein is CASSAGGAGANVLTF.